This TCR beta chain was captured by sequencing in a study of blood T cell repertoires in COVID-19. In the study overall: Whether acute or convalescent, the COVID-19 samples came from the United States, Italy and Spain. Nucleic acid was either cDNA or gDNA, and it came from T cells, B-cell-depleted T cells, or PBMCs.

Source study methods: Estimation of nucleated cell counts relied on the amplification of reference gene primers. Method: immunoSEQ multiplex PCR; TCRdb's copy keeps in-frame clones and lacks some. The V and J calls and clone size are taken from that table; D and trimming were inferred from the DNA. This sample has 75,000 to 95,000 clones; over 75% occur once, and the top ten carry approximately 5%. The CDR3 runs to 12 residues. Germline V gene lookup returns CDR1 SGHAT and CDR2 FQNNGV. V lost 5 bases to trimming and J lost 6 bases, with 10 bases between them. The sample was peripheral blood. The rearrangement joins TRBV11-2 to TRBJ2-5; D ambiguous. The TCR sequence derives from a man aged 50 to 59 with active COVID-19. CDR3 sequence reads: CASSRSEKTQYF. DNA of the CDR3: TGTGCCAGCAGCCGGTCGGAGAAGACCCAGTACTTC.